The 30 T cell receptor beta chains in this list originate from one sample, sequenced in a study of blood T cell repertoires in COVID-19. Using immunoSEQ multiplex PCR, the repertoire was profiled, and TCRdb retains in-frame clones only, with some absent. The sample includes around 130,000 clones, more than 75% of them seen just once. Specimen: peripheral blood. These TCRs come from a human donor in a cohort sampled during active COVID-19.

J is TRBJ1-3 and V is TRBV2; D perhaps matches TRBD1 (5 bases). CDR3 length: 15 amino acids. Between the trimmed V and J ends, which lost 7 bases and 0 bases, there was a span of 13 bases. Germline V CDR1 and CDR2: SNHLY, FYNNEI. The CDR3 DNA follows: TGTGCCAGCATTAATGGAGGGACCTCTGGAAACACCATATATTTT. Translated, it gives CASINGGTSGNTIYF.

The rearrangement uses TRBV4-2 and TRBJ2-3; 7 bases line up with TRBD1. The V gene's germline CDR1 is LGHNA and CDR2 YNFKEQ. V was clipped by 0 bases and J by 4 bases; unmatched bases: 10. This CDR3 is 17 amino acids long. DNA for the CDR3: TGTGCCAGCAGCCAAGATCCCAGACAGGGAGCGGCAGATACGCAGTATTTT. Translation: CASSQDPRQGAADTQYF.

V is TRBV7-2 and J is TRBJ2-2; maybe TRBD1 (6 bases). This CDR3 is built from 16 residues. Trimming removed 4 bases from V and 1 base from J, with 13 bases in between. Germline V gene data show CDR1 as SGHTA and CDR2 as FQGNSA. The CDR3 DNA sequence: TGTGCCAGCAGCTCTAGGGGGACACTGAACACCGGGGAGCTGTTTTTT. It yields the protein CASSSRGTLNTGELFF.

The chain joins TRBV5-8 to TRBJ1-2; D call uncertain. Germline lookup yields CDR1 SGHTS and CDR2 YDEGEE. This CDR3 comprises 11 residues. V dropped 4 bases and J dropped 8 bases, with 9 bases sitting between them. CDR3 bases: TGTGCCAGCAGCCTGACGGGGGGCTACACCTTC. This gives the protein CASSLTGGYTF.

In this sample, this clone turned up a few times. CDR3 sequence: CASTVRGQGPQHF. The DNA for the CDR3 is TGCGCCAGCACGGTCAGGGGGCAAGGTCCCCAGCATTTT. The genes are TRBV10-2 and TRBJ1-5; 8 nucleotides match TRBD1. Germline trimming cut 7 bases from V and 10 bases from J; bases unmatched to any gene: 9. The CDR3 spans 13 residues. CDR1 and CDR2 from the germline V gene are WSHSY and SAAADI.

The chain combines TRBV28 with TRBJ1-2, with 8 bases aligning to TRBD1. CDR1 and CDR2 (germline): MDHEN, SYDVKM. This CDR3 spans 17 amino acids. J gave up 4 bases and V 2 bases, and 12 bases lay outside the gene matches. CDR3 loop: CASSLTGQGLRSYGYTF. CDR3 DNA: TGTGCCAGCAGTTTAACCGGACAGGGCTTGAGGAGCTATGGCTACACCTTC.

The chain links TRBV19 to TRBJ2-1, with a weak D call TRBD1 (6 bases). The V gene's germline CDR1 is LNHDA and CDR2 SQIVND (reference sequence). Trimming shortened V by 6 bases and J by 2 bases, and 23 bases separated the two germline ends. CDR3 length: 18 residues. The CDR3 spells CASSNREGLNTAYNEQFF. The DNA for the CDR3 is TGTGCCAGTAGCAACAGGGAAGGCCTTAACACAGCCTACAATGAGCAGTTCTTC. Filled out from reference TRBV19 and TRBJ2-1, the complete variable domain reads DGGITQSPKYLFRKEGQNVTLSCEQNLNHDAMYWYRQDPGQGLRLIYYSQIVNDFQKGDIAEGYSVSREKKESFPLTVTSAQKNPTAFYLCASSNREGLNTAYNEQFFGPGTRLTVL.

V is TRBV27 and J is TRBJ2-3, with D unresolved. CDR1 and CDR2 from the germline V gene are MNHEY and SMNVEV (reference sequence). Between the trimmed V and J ends, which lost 5 bases and 2 bases, there was a span of 14 bases. This CDR3 spans 15 amino acids. The CDR3 spells CASSESHSSTDTQYF. DNA for the CDR3: TGTGCCAGCAGTGAGTCCCATTCCTCCACAGATACGCAGTATTTT.

The chain uses TRBV28 and TRBJ2-7; 8 bases are a match to TRBD1. The germline V gene encodes CDR1 MDHEN and CDR2 SYDVKM. This CDR3 comprises 14 residues. V shed 6 bases, J shed 2 bases, and the junction held 6 bases outside the gene matches. The CDR3 DNA is TGTGCCAGCAGCTACGGACAGGGACCCTACGAGCAGTACTTC. Translated, it gives CASSYGQGPYEQYF. The whole variable domain, remainder taken from reference TRBV28 and TRBJ2-7, is DVKVTQSSRYLVKRTGEKVFLECVQDMDHENMFWYRQDPGLGLRLIYFSYDVKMKEKGDIPEGYSVSREKKERFSLILESASTNQTSMYLCASSYGQGPYEQYFGPGTRLTVT.

The chain couples TRBV15 to TRBJ1-5; D remains unclear. This CDR3 comprises 13 residues. The germline gives CDR1 LNHNV, CDR2 YYDKDF (reference sequence). Trimming took off 3 bases at V and 7 bases at J, with 10 bases between the two ends. In DNA, the CDR3 is TGTGCCACCAGCAGTCGTCCGGGGCAGCCCCAGCATTTT. This gives the protein CATSSRPGQPQHF.

A few counts support this clone. The chain has TRBV4-1 and TRBJ2-3; 9 bases are a match to TRBD2. The junction had 7 bases not matched to a gene; V was cut back by 1 base and J by 14 bases. The CDR3 contains 13 residues. The germline V gene encodes CDR1 MGHRA and CDR2 YSYEKL. This CDR3 is CASSQVLVAGVYF. The CDR3 DNA is TGCGCCAGCAGCCAAGTTTTGGTAGCGGGGGTGTATTTT.

The rearrangement links TRBV30 to TRBJ2-7, with a possible D match to TRBD1 (6 bases). The CDR3 runs 13 residues. Looked up from germline, CDR1 is GTSNPN and CDR2 is SVGIG (reference sequence). V was clipped by 8 bases and J by 2 bases, with 16 bases between them. The CDR3 coding sequence is TGTGCCCGTTCGGGACATGGAGCCTACGAGCAGTACTTC. It translates to CARSGHGAYEQYF.

The V and J genes are TRBV10-3 and TRBJ2-3; the D gene is possibly TRBD1 (6 bases). The CDR3 covers 16 residues. The V gene's germline CDR1 is ENHRY and CDR2 SYGVKD. Trimming left V 4 bases short and J 0 bases short, with 14 bases between. CDR3 sequence reads: CAISAQTGTSTDTQYF. The CDR3 region has the DNA TGTGCCATCAGTGCACAGACAGGCACTAGCACAGATACGCAGTATTTT.

This clone was detected once. This sequence joins TRBV10-2 and TRBJ1-6; D may be TRBD1 (6 bases). The CDR3 is 14 residues long. Trimming pared 6 bases from V and 5 bases from J, leaving 11 bases between. CDR1 and CDR2 (germline): WSHSY, SAAADI. CDR3 bases: TGCGCCAGCAGGGGGGACACGAATAATTCACCCCTCCACTTT. This codes for CASRGDTNNSPLHF.

The chain couples TRBV3-1 (or the pseudogene TRBV3-2) to TRBJ1-1; 7 nucleotides line up with TRBD1. Germline CDR1 reads LGHDT; CDR2 reads YNNKEL (reference sequence). V lost 2 bases and J lost 0; bases outside the gene matches: 3. The CDR3 covers 15 residues. The CDR3 spells CASSQWGQLNTEAFF. The CDR3 bases are TGTGCCAGCAGCCAATGGGGACAGTTGAACACTGAAGCTTTCTTT.

V gene TRBV2 combines with J gene TRBJ2-5, with no clear D. The germline V and J ends were trimmed by 5 bases and 2 bases, with 3 bases remaining between them. This CDR3 comprises 11 residues. The germline CDR1 and CDR2 sequences are SNHLY and FYNNEI. The CDR3 region is CASSYQETQYF. As DNA, the CDR3 is TGTGCCAGCAGTTATCAAGAGACCCAGTACTTC.

This clone was observed once. The chain has TRBV5-1 and TRBJ1-5, with D unclear. This CDR3 is built from 14 residues. Germline CDR1 is SGHRS and CDR2 is YFSETQ. V was pared by 4 bases and J by 3 bases, with 11 bases between. CDR3 in amino acids: CASSKDGDNQPQHF. The CDR3 bases are TGCGCCAGCAGCAAGGACGGGGACAATCAGCCCCAGCATTTT.

V usage is TRBV7-3 and J usage is TRBJ1-4; 8 bases align to TRBD1. V lost 7 bases, J lost 8 bases, and 15 bases stayed unmatched. Germline CDR1 reads SGHTA; CDR2 reads FQGTGA. The CDR3 loop spans 16 amino acids. CDR3 in amino acids: CASKPLQGAREEKLFF. The CDR3 DNA follows: TGTGCCAGCAAACCACTCCAGGGGGCACGCGAAGAAAAACTGTTTTTT.

This clone counts as medium-sized (0.01 to 0.1%). The genes are TRBV19 and TRBJ2-1, with TRBD1 as a possible D gene (6 bases). This CDR3 contains 14 residues. CDR1 is LNHDA, CDR2 SQIVND, per germline (reference sequence). Trimming removed 5 bases at V and 3 bases at J, with 11 bases between. The chain's CDR3 is CASSPWTDYNEQFF. The CDR3 region has the DNA TGTGCCAGTAGTCCCTGGACAGACTACAATGAGCAGTTCTTC.

V gene TRBV5-5 combines with J gene TRBJ1-2, with D possibly being TRBD1 (5 bases). The germline CDR1 and CDR2 sequences are SGHKS and YYEKEE (reference sequence). The V and J ends lost 2 bases and 2 bases respectively, with 10 bases between them. CDR3 length: 14 residues. CDR3: CASSFSNRNYGYTF. As DNA, the CDR3 is TGTGCCAGCAGCTTTAGTAACAGGAACTATGGCTACACCTTC.

The J gene is TRBJ2-1, the V gene TRBV7-3, with D possibly matching TRBD2 (5 bases). The CDR3 sequence is 14 residues long. The V gene's germline CDR1 is SGHTA and CDR2 FQGTGA. Trimming removed 9 bases from V and 7 bases from J, with 19 bases in between. DNA for the CDR3: TGTGCCAGTAGTAGCGACTCAATGGGAAATGAGCAGTTCTTC. It codes for CASSSDSMGNEQFF.

J is TRBJ2-7 and V is TRBV2; 11 bases agree with TRBD2. There are 16 residues in the CDR3. V shed 4 bases, J shed 5 bases, and the junction held 10 bases outside the gene matches. CDR1 and CDR2 from the germline V gene are SNHLY and FYNNEI. The CDR3 region is CASSGASGRKGNEQYF. The DNA for the CDR3 is TGTGCCAGCAGTGGGGCTAGCGGGAGGAAGGGGAACGAGCAGTACTTC.

Here the CDR3 reads CASSDQGAEKLFF. The DNA for the CDR3 is TGTGCCAGCTCAGACCAGGGGGCCGAAAAACTGTTTTTT. The genes are TRBV18 and TRBJ1-4; 8 bases agree with TRBD1. V shed 5 bases and J 8 bases; nucleotides not matched to a gene: 4. This CDR3 is built from 13 residues. Germline V CDR1 and CDR2: KGHSH, LQKENI.

The chain uses TRBV19 and TRBJ2-7; TRBD2 matches at 13 bases. V gave up 7 bases and J gave up 2 bases; unmatched junction bases: 5. Germline loops: CDR1 LNHDA, CDR2 SQIVND (reference sequence). The CDR3 is made up of 15 amino acids. The chain's CDR3 is CASTLGLAGTYEQYF. The CDR3 nucleotides are TGTGCCAGTACCCTGGGACTAGCGGGAACCTACGAGCAGTACTTC. The full variable domain, with the rest looked up from reference TRBV19 and TRBJ2-7, is DGGITQSPKYLFRKEGQNVTLSCEQNLNHDAMYWYRQDPGQGLRLIYYSQIVNDFQKGDIAEGYSVSREKKESFPLTVTSAQKNPTAFYLCASTLGLAGTYEQYFGPGTRLTVT.

The J gene is TRBJ2-7, the V gene TRBV3-1 (or the pseudogene TRBV3-2); 9 bases map to TRBD1. This CDR3 contains 16 residues. CDR1 LGHDT and CDR2 YNNKEL come from the germline V gene (reference sequence). The V and J ends lost 4 bases and 3 bases, in that order; junction bases with no gene match: 10. The CDR3 spells CASSRYSGTGFYEQYF. Here the CDR3 DNA reads TGTGCCAGCAGCCGGTACTCCGGGACAGGGTTCTACGAGCAGTACTTC.

The V and J genes are TRBV10-3 and TRBJ2-7, with D possibly TRBD1 on 6 matching bases. The V gene's germline CDR1 is ENHRY and CDR2 SYGVKD. Trimming left V 5 bases short and J 4 bases short, with 15 bases between. The CDR3 spans 14 residues. DNA of the CDR3: TGTGCCATCAGTCCGGGACAAGAAATTTACGAGCAGTACTTC. Translated, it gives CAISPGQEIYEQYF.

This chain links TRBV7-7 with TRBJ2-1, with a tentative D call TRBD1 (6 bases). The length of the CDR3 is 15 residues. V shed 6 bases and J shed 2 bases, with 14 bases lying between them. From germline, CDR1 is SSHAT and CDR2 FNYEAQ (reference sequence). This CDR3 is CASSKTDSPYNEQFF. The CDR3 DNA sequence: TGTGCCAGCAGTAAGACGGACAGTCCCTACAATGAGCAGTTCTTC.

This clone came up once. The rearrangement joins TRBV5-4 to TRBJ1-1; perhaps TRBD1 as D (6 bases). Germline V gene lookup returns CDR1 SGHNT and CDR2 YYREEE (reference sequence). The CDR3 length is 16 residues. The germline V and J ends were trimmed by 4 bases and 2 bases, with 18 bases remaining between them. CDR3 coding DNA: TGTGCCAGCAGCCCATCCTGGGGGGGGACAAACACTGAAGCTTTCTTT. This gives the protein CASSPSWGGTNTEAFF. Together with reference TRBV5-4 and TRBJ1-1, the CDR3 gives the full variable domain: ETGVTQSPTHLIKTRGQQVTLRCSSQSGHNTVSWYQQALGQGPQFIFQYYREEENGRGNFPPRFSGLQFPNYSSELNVNALELDDSALYLCASSPSWGGTNTEAFFGQGTRLTVV.

The V call is TRBV5-4, the J call TRBJ1-1, with 10 bases aligning to TRBD1. The V and J ends lost 0 bases and 5 bases, in that order; junction bases with no gene match: 7. The V gene's germline CDR1 is SGHNT and CDR2 YYREEE (reference sequence). The CDR3 has 16 residues. The CDR3 coding sequence is TGTGCCAGCAGCTTGGGTGGCGGACAGGGGGTAACTGAAGCTTTCTTT. It yields the protein CASSLGGGQGVTEAFF.

This clone has just a few counts. The genes are TRBV5-4 and TRBJ1-2; TRBD1 matches at 7 bases. V trimming: 5 bases; J trimming: 5 bases; junction bases outside the gene matches: 12. CDR3 length: 15 residues. Germline V gives CDR1 SGHNT, CDR2 YYREEE (reference sequence). CDR3 loop: CASREATGSEYGYTF. The CDR3 bases are TGTGCCAGCAGGGAAGCGACAGGGTCGGAGTATGGCTACACCTTC. The full variable domain, rest sourced from reference TRBV5-4 and TRBJ1-2, is ETGVTQSPTHLIKTRGQQVTLRCSSQSGHNTVSWYQQALGQGPQFIFQYYREEENGRGNFPPRFSGLQFPNYSSELNVNALELDDSALYLCASREATGSEYGYTFGSGTRLTVV.